These T cell receptor beta chains were read from a single sample in a study of T-cell reconstitution after alpha-beta-depleted transplantation in children. TCRdb re-called the PCR reads with MiXCR, one entry per CDR3 protein. The table records approximately 520,000 distinct CDR3 sequences, roughly an eighth of them present only once. The source material was PBMCs, mostly from graft donor cells, sampled 180 days after TCRalphabeta/CD19-depleted stem cell transplant. The receptor set was obtained from a female patient aged 2-15 years who had a stem cell transplant for aplastic anemia, so the T cells may come from the graft donor. Each CDR3 is given with its conserved first and last residue.

12,TRBJ1-1,TRBV5-1,CASRGPNTEAFF
13,TRBJ1-1,TRBV15,CATSRASNTEAFF
12,TRBJ1-2,TRBV6-2/TRBV6-3,CASSYSGVSYTF
16,TRBJ2-3,TRBV6-5,CASSYSWDSGRVTQYF
14,TRBJ2-3,TRBV3-1,CASTRRWGTDTQYF
15,TRBJ1-3,TRBV28,CASSSTPDRGNTIYF
13,TRBJ1-2,TRBV12-3/TRBV12-4,CASSGRVGYGYTF
13,TRBJ1-5,TRBV20-1,CSASSLGAQPQHF
19,TRBJ2-7,TRBV5-1,CASSWRARELASSSYEQYF
14,TRBJ2-1,TRBV15,CATSREGGSDEQFF
12,TRBJ2-3,TRBV6-5,CASSYSEGAVYF
16,TRBJ2-7,TRBV28,CASRGGIIRGANEQYF
15,TRBJ2-3,TRBV7-2,CASSLVGQITDTQYF
15,TRBJ1-5,TRBV7-6,CASSLLRGRSQPQHF
16,TRBJ2-3,TRBV20-1,CSARDAAAGGFDTQYF
16,TRBJ2-3,TRBV28,CASSLRRGRLTDTQYF
13,TRBJ2-1,TRBV18,CASSQVLGPEQFF
14,TRBJ2-3,TRBV7-6,CASSFSGRVNTQYF
13,TRBJ2-7,TRBV7-9,CASTTPYSYEQYF
15,TRBJ1-1,TRBV28,CASSLTGQGVTEAFF
15,TRBJ2-7,TRBV27,CASSLSKGSAYEQYF
17,TRBJ2-1,TRBV25-1,CASSDPRVGRLYNEQFF
15,TRBJ1-6,TRBV28,CASLAGTGINSPLHF
14,TRBJ1-2,TRBV4-3,CASSQERGKVGYTF
16,TRBJ2-2,TRBV12-3/TRBV12-4,CASSLRAPTNTGELFF
17,TRBJ1-1,TRBV4-2,CASSQDSIGIGNTEAFF
15,TRBJ2-7,TRBV28,CASSPGQGSPYEQYF
14,TRBJ2-7,TRBV19,CASSPSGQLYEQYF
12,TRBJ1-5,TRBV7-9,CASSPDSRPQHF
11,TRBJ1-1,TRBV29-1,CSVDGRTEAFF
16,TRBJ2-7,TRBV20-1,CSARDLLAVYPYEQYF
17,TRBJ2-2,TRBV6-2/TRBV6-3,CASNWGAGVPNTGELFF
17,TRBJ1-1,TRBV5-5,CASSLNMKISMNTEAFF
14,TRBJ1-1,TRBV5-1,CASSRTTPNTEAFF
17,TRBJ1-5,TRBV6-2/TRBV6-3,CASSLRQGASLMQPQHF
13,TRBJ2-7,TRBV7-2,CASSRGQYYEQYF
15,TRBJ2-1,TRBV5-1,CASSPRGSGIGEQFF
15,TRBJ1-2,TRBV27,CASSLTGAPFGGYTF
13,TRBJ2-3,TRBV9,CASSVVTRDTQYF
12,TRBJ1-2,TRBV29-1,CSVEGGIDGYTF